A single T cell receptor (beta chain) is shown here with its context. For the second PCR, which ran for about 6 to 11 cycles, a sample-barcoded 5' primer and a J-beta primer mix were used. The template-switch adaptor, which had 12 random nucleotides, put a tag on each cDNA molecule. Every individual sample yielded 2.5 million or more paired-end reads (each containing CDR3). TCRdb processed the 5' RACE reads anew with MiXCR; each CDR3 protein has one entry. The sample holds hundreds of thousands of distinct CDR3 sequences; 29% are singletons and the top ten take roughly a sixth. This entry is derived from a study of blood T cells in healthy people across ages. CDR1 and CDR2 from the germline V gene are SGHNT and YYREEE (reference sequence). The CDR3 spans 16 residues. The V segment lost 1 base and the J segment 7 bases; nucleotides outside the gene matches: 12.

The chain has TRBV5-4 and TRBJ1-2; 8 bases are shared with TRBD1. The clonotype comes from a woman of 80 years or more in good health. Material: blood. The CDR3 bases are TGTGCCAGCAGCTTGATGGGACAGGCGATGTCTAGTGGCTACACCTTC. This codes for CASSLMGQAMSSGYTF.